These 27 T cell receptor beta chains originate from one sample sequenced in a study of OX40 agonist ivuxolimab in advanced cancers. Produced via immunoSEQ multiplex PCR; TCRdb's table is partial and in-frame only. The sample has 11,000 or so clones, about 80% seen once. The starting material was CD4+ or CD8+ T cells sorted from blood, obtained in a trial of the OX40 agonist ivuxolimab. Every receptor here comes from an adult with an advanced solid tumor such as melanoma, head and neck, liver or kidney cancer.

This sequence joins TRBV12-5 and TRBJ2-5; 10 bases map to TRBD1. Losses at the gene ends were 0 bases for V and 7 bases for J; bases not matched to a gene: 5. Germline lookup yields CDR1 LGHNT and CDR2 FRNRAP. The CDR3 totals 15 residues. The DNA of the CDR3 is TGTGCTAGTGGTTTGGTCGGGACAGGGGCGGGGACCCAGTACTTC. Translation: CASGLVGTGAGTQYF.

J is TRBJ1-3 and V is TRBV2, with 9 bases lining up with TRBD1. The CDR3 has 14 residues. Germline loops: CDR1 SNHLY, CDR2 FYNNEI. V lost 6 bases and J lost 3; bases outside the gene matches: 3. The CDR3 sequence is CASRGTGFGNTIYF. CDR3 DNA: TGTGCCAGCAGGGGGACAGGGTTTGGAAACACCATATATTTT. The whole variable domain, filled in from reference TRBV2 and TRBJ1-3, reads EPEVTQTPSHQVTQMGQEVILRCVPISNHLYFYWYRQILGQKVEFLVSFYNNEISEKSEIFDDQFSVERPDGSNFTLKIRSTKLEDSAMYFCASRGTGFGNTIYFGEGSWLTVV.

The rearrangement joins TRBV21-1 to TRBJ2-7; the table assigns TRBD1, which was not confirmed against the DNA. TRBV21-1 is a recognized pseudogene. This CDR3 region has 15 residues. The CDR3 sequence is CASSKEGTGSNEQYF. The CDR3 DNA is TGTGCCAGCAGCAAAGAAGGGACAGGGAGTAACGAGCAGTACTTC.

The CDR3 bases are TGTGCCAGCAGTGAAGAGGGGGGCTCGACCGCTGAAGCTTTCTTT. Encoded protein: CASSEEGGSTAEAFF. The V call is TRBV6-1, the J call TRBJ1-1; TRBD1 is a possible D gene (6 bases). The CDR3 has 15 residues. Germline V gene data show CDR1 as MNHNS and CDR2 as SASEGT. The V gene lost 1 base and the J gene lost 6 bases, with 15 bases spanning the gap.

Worth noting for this clone: Its ends do not fully match the called genes, so a read error is possible. The chain couples TRBV7-7 to TRBJ2-1; the D gene is possibly TRBD1 (5 bases). There are 13 residues in the CDR3. The germline V gene encodes CDR1 SSHAT and CDR2 FNYEAQ (reference sequence). The CDR3 region has the DNA TGTGCTAGCAGCCCCCAAGGGGCTGCTGAGCAGTTCTTC. Protein: CASSPQGAAEQFF.

The V gene is TRBV4-2, the J gene TRBJ1-2, with unresolved D. Germline V lookup: CDR1 LGHNA, CDR2 YNFKEQ. This CDR3 comprises 15 residues. The V and J ends lost 2 bases and 0 bases respectively, with 10 bases between them. The CDR3 DNA reads TGTGCCAGCAGCCAACCAGAGGACTCTAACTATGGCTACACCTTC. It codes for CASSQPEDSNYGYTF.

This chain uses TRBV28 with TRBJ1-2; 9 nucleotides match TRBD1. This CDR3 is built from 15 residues. Germline loops: CDR1 MDHEN, CDR2 SYDVKM. J was trimmed by 4 bases and V by 5 bases; bases with no gene match: 8. The CDR3 protein is CASSIDRGESYGYTF. The DNA of the CDR3 is TGTGCCAGCAGTATCGACAGGGGGGAATCCTATGGCTACACCTTC.

The rearrangement joins TRBV27 to TRBJ1-1; D is unresolved. V lost 2 bases, J lost 1 base, and 8 bases lay in between. Germline V gene sequence: CDR1 MNHEY, CDR2 SMNVEV (reference sequence). CDR3 length: 14 residues. CDR3 in DNA: TGTGCCAGCAGTTTACACAGCGGGAACACTGAAGCTTTCTTT. Its protein product is CASSLHSGNTEAFF.

This clone rates as medium-sized (0.01 to 0.1%). The rearrangement uses TRBV7-2 and TRBJ2-7; D remains ambiguous. This CDR3 has 12 amino acids. Germline V gene lookup returns CDR1 SGHTA and CDR2 FQGNSA. The germline V and J ends were trimmed by 0 bases and 2 bases, with 2 bases remaining between them. CDR3 region: CASSLAPYEQYF. The CDR3 region has the DNA TGTGCCAGCAGCTTAGCCCCCTACGAGCAGTACTTC.

CDR3 amino acids: CASSPRGRGAEGTEAFF. CDR3 coding DNA: TGCGCCAGCAGCCCGCGAGGTCGGGGGGCTGAGGGCACTGAAGCTTTCTTT. The V gene is TRBV5-1, the J gene TRBJ1-1; weak D call: TRBD1 (6 bases). The germline V and J ends were trimmed by 4 bases and 4 bases, with 23 bases remaining between them. This CDR3 has 17 amino acids. CDR1 and CDR2 from the germline V gene are SGHRS and YFSETQ. The variable domain in full, completed from reference TRBV5-1 and TRBJ1-1, reads KAGVTQTPRYLIKTRGQQVTLSCSPISGHRSVSWYQQTPGQGLQFLFEYFSETQRNKGNFPGRFSGRQFSNSRSEMNVSTLELGDSALYLCASSPRGRGAEGTEAFFGQGTRLTVV.

This clone was recorded once. The V and J genes are TRBV7-9 and TRBJ2-7; the match to TRBD2 covers 15 bases. V gave up 4 bases and J gave up 7 bases; unmatched junction bases: 5. The germline V gene has CDR1 SEHNR and CDR2 FQNEAQ (reference sequence). The CDR3 spans 15 residues. The CDR3 spells CASSWTSGGAQEQYF. The DNA of the CDR3 is TGTGCCAGCAGCTGGACTAGCGGGGGGGCTCAAGAGCAGTACTTC.

This chain uses TRBV2 with TRBJ2-7, with 11 bases fitting TRBD1. CDR3 length: 15 amino acids. With V trimmed by 6 bases and J by 4 bases, 8 bases remained unmatched. Germline CDR1 reads SNHLY; CDR2 reads FYNNEI. CDR3 protein: CASRGGQGGRYEQYF. The CDR3 DNA reads TGTGCCAGCAGAGGGGGACAGGGGGGAAGGTACGAGCAGTACTTC.

This clone was seen only a few times. The V and J genes are TRBV19 and TRBJ2-2; perhaps D is TRBD1 or TRBD2 (6 bases each). Per the germline V gene, CDR1 is LNHDA and CDR2 is SQIVND (reference sequence). The CDR3 totals 14 residues. V gave up 3 bases and J gave up 5 bases, with 10 bases separating them. CDR3 nucleotides: TGTGCCAGTAGTATGACGGGGGCGACCGGGGAGCTGTTTTTT. Amino acids: CASSMTGATGELFF.

The genes are TRBV6-1 and TRBJ2-3; tentative D call: TRBD2 (6 bases). V was trimmed by 1 base and J by 3 bases, leaving 14 bases between them. CDR1 is MNHNS and CDR2 is SASEGT in the germline V gene. This CDR3 has 16 amino acids. CDR3 sequence reads: CASSEVASEWTDTQYF. CDR3 in DNA: TGTGCCAGCAGTGAAGTGGCTAGCGAGTGGACAGATACGCAGTATTTT.

The V call is TRBV4-1, the J call TRBJ2-3; 10 bases agree with TRBD2. Germline CDR1 MGHRA, CDR2 YSYEKL. Germline trimming cut 0 bases from V and 2 bases from J; bases unmatched to any gene: 11. CDR3 length: 19 residues. CDR3 region: CASSQDSLAGAGDTDTQYF. CDR3 DNA: TGCGCCAGCAGCCAAGATTCCCTAGCGGGAGCCGGTGACACAGATACGCAGTATTTT.

The chain carries TRBV15 and TRBJ2-1, with no clear D. V was shortened by 3 bases and J by 4 bases, with 13 bases between the two germline ends. Germline lookup yields CDR1 LNHNV and CDR2 YYDKDF (reference sequence). CDR3 length: 15 residues. The chain's CDR3 is CATSRGRVVYNEQFF. CDR3 DNA: TGTGCCACCAGCAGGGGCCGAGTGGTGTACAATGAGCAGTTCTTC. The entire variable domain, with the rest obtained from reference TRBV15 and TRBJ2-1, is as follows: DAMVIQNPRYQVTQFGKPVTLSCSQTLNHNVMYWYQQKSSQAPKLLFHYYDKDFNNEADTPDNFQSRRPNTSFCFLDIRSPGLGDTAMYLCATSRGRVVYNEQFFGPGTRLTVL.

V is TRBV27 and J is TRBJ2-7; D might be TRBD1 (7 bases). V gave up 5 bases and J gave up 4 bases, with 15 bases separating them. This CDR3 has 14 amino acids. Looked up from germline, CDR1 is MNHEY and CDR2 is SMNVEV (reference sequence). The CDR3 coding sequence is TGTGCCAGCAGTCACTTTCAGGGGGGTTACGAGCAGTACTTC. The encoded protein is CASSHFQGGYEQYF.

As concerns this clone: This specimen includes other DNA sequences encoding the same CDR3. The chain recombines TRBV15 with TRBJ1-3; D is possibly TRBD1 (5 bases). CDR3 length: 15 amino acids. V lost 0 bases to trimming and J lost 2 bases, with 8 bases between them. In germline, CDR1 is LNHNV, CDR2 YYDKDF (reference sequence). In DNA, the CDR3 is TGTGCCACCAGCAGAGATCGGGACCCTGGAAACACCATATATTTT. Amino acids: CATSRDRDPGNTIYF.

This chain connects TRBV5-5 to TRBJ2-3; 7 bases map to TRBD2. The V gene's germline CDR1 is SGHKS and CDR2 YYEKEE (reference sequence). Germline trimming cut 4 bases from V and 8 bases from J; bases unmatched to any gene: 1. The CDR3 has 11 amino acids. The CDR3 sequence: CASSPGGTQYF. The CDR3, as DNA: TGTGCCAGCAGCCCGGGGGGTACGCAGTATTTT.

The chain combines TRBV5-5 with TRBJ2-1, with a weak D call TRBD2 (5 bases). Germline V lookup: CDR1 SGHKS, CDR2 YYEKEE (reference sequence). The CDR3 loop spans 12 amino acids. Trimming shortened V by 0 bases and J by 7 bases, and 5 bases separated the two germline ends. CDR3 residues: CASSLGLNEQFF. CDR3 coding DNA: TGTGCCAGCAGCTTGGGACTAAATGAGCAGTTCTTC.

The CDR3 loop is CASRLSQPQHF. Here the CDR3 DNA reads TGTGCCAGCAGACTAAGTCAGCCCCAGCATTTT. The chain couples TRBV6-5 to TRBJ1-5, with D unresolved. The length of the CDR3 is 11 residues. Germline values: CDR1 MNHEY, CDR2 SVGAGI. Trimming cost V 6 bases and J 6 bases, with 6 bases left between them.

This clone was counted between two and nine times. The chain joins TRBV11-1 to TRBJ2-7; weak D call: TRBD1 (6 bases). Between the trimmed V and J ends, which lost 1 base and 3 bases, there was a span of 13 bases. The CDR3 contains 15 residues. Germline values: CDR1 SGHAT, CDR2 FQDESV (reference sequence). CDR3 bases: TGTGCCAGCAGCTTAGGAGGGGGTGTGAGCTACGAGCAGTACTTC. It yields the protein CASSLGGGVSYEQYF.

CDR3 residues: CASTRDRGPYNEQFF. CDR3 in DNA: TGTGCCAGCACTCGGGACAGGGGGCCCTACAATGAGCAGTTCTTC. The chain has TRBV6-1 and TRBJ2-1, with 12 bases fitting TRBD1. J was trimmed by 2 bases and V by 7 bases; bases with no gene match: 3. CDR3 length: 15 residues. CDR1 and CDR2 (germline): MNHNS, SASEGT.

The chain joins TRBV10-3 to TRBJ2-1; 8 bases match TRBD1. The V and J ends lost 0 bases and 7 bases, in that order; junction bases with no gene match: 8. The germline V gene has CDR1 ENHRY and CDR2 SYGVKD. The length of the CDR3 is 16 residues. CDR3 DNA: TGTGCCATCAGTGAGTCCGGGACAGGAGGGTTAAATGAGCAGTTCTTC. Translated: CAISESGTGGLNEQFF.

The rearrangement links TRBV30 to TRBJ2-5; maybe TRBD2 (6 bases). The length of the CDR3 is 14 residues. Germline-derived CDR1 and CDR2 are GTSNPN and SVGIG (reference sequence). V lost 3 bases, J lost 1 base, and 12 bases lay in between. The CDR3 spells CAWRLSGTQETQYF. The CDR3 coding sequence is TGTGCCTGGAGACTTAGCGGAACCCAAGAGACCCAGTACTTC.

This clone was counted a single time. The chain combines TRBV6-5 with TRBJ2-7; TRBD2 matches 7 bases. CDR3 length: 11 residues. The trim removed 4 bases at V and 6 bases at J, leaving 0 bases unmatched. Germline CDR1 is MNHEY and CDR2 is SVGAGI. The CDR3, as DNA: TGTGCCAGCAGTTCGGGAGGCGAGCAGTACTTC. Translating gives CASSSGGEQYF.

This clone was detected only once. V gene TRBV18 combines with J gene TRBJ2-2, with D hard to call. CDR1 is KGHSH, CDR2 LQKENI, per germline. Trimming removed 3 bases from V and 1 base from J, with 9 bases in between. The CDR3 loop spans 15 amino acids. The CDR3 is CASSPPPWNTGELFF. CDR3 nucleotide sequence: TGTGCCAGCTCACCCCCCCCCTGGAACACCGGGGAGCTGTTTTTT.